Below, one TCR beta chain is given with its context. What it binds is unknown. PCR used 60 Vbeta primers and 13 Jbeta primers. Profiled with immunoSEQ multiplex PCR; TCRdb holds only in-frame clones, not every one. There are fewer than 110,000 clones in the sample; roughly 70% occur only once, and 12% to 15% lies in the top ten. This sample was included in a study of cytomegalovirus exposure and HLA in healthy donors. Study-level results: Analysis was performed later, and it showed HLA-associated TCR beta chains to be more clonally expanded than equally common others.

The V gene's germline CDR1 is SNHLY and CDR2 FYNNEI. V gave up 6 bases and J gave up 7 bases; unmatched junction bases: 6. The CDR3 sequence is 15 residues long. The rearrangement uses TRBV2 and TRBJ2-2; 12 bases match TRBD1. This TCR derives from a middle-aged woman in good health and CMV-seropositive. Sequencing was performed on PBMCs. The chain's CDR3 is CASRGDRGRIGELFF. In nucleotides, the CDR3 is TGTGCCAGCAGGGGGGACAGGGGGCGTATCGGGGAGCTGTTTTTT.